The present T cell receptor (beta chain) was sequenced within a study of vaccination and CD4 T cells after COVID-19. Study-wide background: Median time from COVID diagnosis to post-COVID sampling was under 120 days (35 to 161). For post-vaccine samples, collection took place a median about 65 days after dose two, ranging from 14 to 241.

Treatment meaning: approximately nine-day PBMC culture with coronavirus spike peptide pools or control peptides (ViraFEST assay). The unexposed donor's CD4+ T cells were collected before the COVID-19 pandemic (2011-2018). The CDR3 has 16 amino acids. Trimming cost V 5 bases and J 0 bases, with 14 bases left between them. Germline assignment: CDR1 SEHNR and CDR2 FQNEAQ (reference sequence). The Oncomine TCR Beta short-read assay sequenced DNA from cultured CD4+ T cells. TCRdb re-called the PCR reads through MiXCR, storing one row per CDR3 protein. The top ten clones hold over 45% of a sample with a few thousand distinct CDR3 sequences, 29% of them seen once. This clonotype is large within its sample. Its antigen is not identified.

The chain recombines TRBV7-9 with TRBJ2-1, with D perhaps TRBD1 or TRBD2 (7 bases each). The sample comprised CD4+ T cells from blood, cultured in vitro. The sequence was collected from a human donor in good health. The CDR3 reads CASSQGGLSSYNEQFF. CDR3 sequence (DNA): TGTGCCAGCAGCCAGGGGGGGTTGAGCTCCTACAATGAGCAGTTCTTC.